This T cell receptor beta chain was found in a study of CD8 T cells in ankylosing spondylitis. Findings of the study overall: Within ankylosing spondylitis blood, a TCR beta motif made up of eight or nine highly homologous variants appeared to be characteristic. CD8+ by phenotype, disease-linked clones were relatively rare in peripheral blood.

This clonotype was counted at least ten times. Its antigen remains unidentified. Per the germline V gene, CDR1 is SGHRS and CDR2 is YFSETQ. This CDR3 comprises 17 residues. The V end was cut by 0 bases, the J end by 0 bases, with 13 bases between. Quantitative 5'-RACE with molecular barcodes was used to make the TCR beta libraries. TCRdb reanalysed the 5' RACE reads using MiXCR and keeps one entry per CDR3 protein. In the table there are about 750,000 distinct CDR3 sequences, 15% to 20% of which are singletons. The material sequenced was blood, either unsorted or a sorted T cell fraction (not recorded which). The chain joins TRBV5-1 to TRBJ2-1; D remains ambiguous. The clonotype comes from a male donor with ankylosing spondylitis. CDR3 in DNA: TGCGCCAGCAGCTTGGCCTTACCCACGACCTCCTACAATGAGCAGTTCTTC. Its translation is CASSLALPTTSYNEQFF.